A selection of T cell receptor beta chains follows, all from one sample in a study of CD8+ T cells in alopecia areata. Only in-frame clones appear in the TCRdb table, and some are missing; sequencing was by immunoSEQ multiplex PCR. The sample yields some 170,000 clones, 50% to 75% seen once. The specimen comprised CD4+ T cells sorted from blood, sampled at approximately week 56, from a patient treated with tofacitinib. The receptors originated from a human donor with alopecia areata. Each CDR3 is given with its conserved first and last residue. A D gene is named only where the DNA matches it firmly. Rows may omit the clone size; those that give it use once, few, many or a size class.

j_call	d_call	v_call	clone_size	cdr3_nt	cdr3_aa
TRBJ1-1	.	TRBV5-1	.	TGCGCCAGCTCAGGAGGGAGATCCCTACTGAACACTGAAGCTTTCTTT	CASSGGRSLLNTEAFF
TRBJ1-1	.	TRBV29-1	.	TGCAGCGTTGAAGTCAGGGGTGCATCGGGCACTGAAGCTTTCTTT	CSVEVRGASGTEAFF
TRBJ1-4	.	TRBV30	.	TGTGCCTGGAGCATTAATGAAAAACTGTTTTTT	CAWSINEKLFF
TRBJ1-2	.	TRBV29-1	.	TGCAGCGTTAAAGGAGCTAACTATGGCTACACCTTC	CSVKGANYGYTF
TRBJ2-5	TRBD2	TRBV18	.	TGTGCCAGCTCCCCCAGGAGCGGGGGATTAGAGACCCAGTACTTC	CASSPRSGGLETQYF
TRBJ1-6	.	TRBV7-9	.	TGTGCCAGCAGCTCGAAGACTGGAGTGGGTTCACCCCTCCACTTT	CASSSKTGVGSPLHF
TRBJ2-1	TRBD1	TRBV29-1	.	TGCAGCGAGGCCTCGGGACAGGGAGGTAATGAGCAGTTCTTC	CSEASGQGGNEQFF
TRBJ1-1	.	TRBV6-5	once	TGTGCCAGCAGTTACAGGGGGAACACTGAAGCTTTCTTT	CASSYRGNTEAFF
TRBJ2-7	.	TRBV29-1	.	TGCAGCGTTGAGGTTGTTAGTCGGGGAAACTACGAGCAGTACTTC	CSVEVVSRGNYEQYF
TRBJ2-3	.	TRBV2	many	TGTGCCAGTCAGGGTTGGAGGGACACAGATACGCAGTATTTT	CASQGWRDTDTQYF
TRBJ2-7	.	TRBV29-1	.	TGCAGCGTTGGGCATCAAGGACATTCCGAGCAGTACTTC	CSVGHQGHSEQYF
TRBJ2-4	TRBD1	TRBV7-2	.	TGTGCCAGCAGCTTCAGGACAGGGGAGGGAAACATTCAGTACTTC	CASSFRTGEGNIQYF
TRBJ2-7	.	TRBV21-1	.	TGTGCCAGCAGCCCCCGACAGCATGCTACCTGCCACGAGCAGTACTTC	CASSPRQHATCHEQYF
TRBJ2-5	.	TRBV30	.	TGTGCCTGGAGTAACGGCCAAGAGACCCAGTACTTC	CAWSNGQETQYF
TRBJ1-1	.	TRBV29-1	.	TGCAGCTCACACAACAGGGCGAACACTGAAGCTTTCTTT	CSSHNRANTEAFF
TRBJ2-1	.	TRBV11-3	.	TGTGCCAGCAGCCCAACGACAGGTATTACCTACAATGAGCAGTTCTTC	CASSPTTGITYNEQFF